The 28 T cell receptor beta chains in this list originate from one sample, sequenced in a study of blood T cell repertoires in COVID-19. Repertoires were generated with immunoSEQ multiplex PCR, while TCRdb's copy carries only in-frame clones and drops some. The table shows approximately 290,000 clones, with roughly 85% occurring only once. The sample consisted of PBMCs or T cells enriched from blood (not recorded which). Receptors were obtained from a woman aged 25 to 45 who had recovered from COVID-19.

The rearrangement links TRBV19 to TRBJ1-5; possible D gene TRBD1, 6 bases. Germline assignment: CDR1 LNHDA and CDR2 SQIVND (reference sequence). The CDR3 is 17 amino acids. Trimming shortened V by 5 bases and J by 0 bases, and 17 bases separated the two germline ends. The CDR3 sequence is CASSSADRSYSNQPQHF. In DNA form, the CDR3 reads TGTGCCAGTAGTTCCGCCGACAGGAGTTATAGCAATCAGCCCCAGCATTTT.

The CDR3 region has the DNA TGTGCCAGCAGCTTAGTGTCTAGCGGAGAAAGCACAGATACGCAGTATTTT. Its translation: CASSLVSSGESTDTQYF. The gene calls are TRBV7-9 and TRBJ2-3, with 7 positions matching TRBD2. Losses at the gene ends were 1 base for V and 0 bases for J; bases not matched to a gene: 7. The CDR3 has 17 residues. CDR1 is SEHNR and CDR2 is FQNEAQ in the germline V gene (reference sequence).

The V call is TRBV5-1, the J call TRBJ2-2; D is ambiguous. V was shortened by 0 bases and J by 4 bases, with 10 bases between the two germline ends. This CDR3 comprises 15 residues. Per the germline V gene, CDR1 is SGHRS and CDR2 is YFSETQ. The CDR3 spells CASSLAYISTGELFF. The CDR3 coding sequence is TGCGCCAGCAGCTTGGCATATATCAGCACCGGGGAGCTGTTTTTT. The full variable domain, with the rest looked up from reference TRBV5-1 and TRBJ2-2, is KAGVTQTPRYLIKTRGQQVTLSCSPISGHRSVSWYQQTPGQGLQFLFEYFSETQRNKGNFPGRFSGRQFSNSRSEMNVSTLELGDSALYLCASSLAYISTGELFFGEGSRLTVL.

The chain is built from TRBV28 and TRBJ2-3; D is ambiguous. Germline CDR1 MDHEN, CDR2 SYDVKM. Trimming stripped 6 bases from V and 0 bases from J, with 19 bases between. The CDR3 extends over 17 amino acids. CDR3 coding DNA: TGTGCCAGCAGCTCCTCCTACAGCCTACATAGCACAGATACGCAGTATTTT. Translated, it gives CASSSSYSLHSTDTQYF.

This clone was seen once. This chain joins TRBV3-1 (or the pseudogene TRBV3-2) and TRBJ2-7; D unclear. The CDR3 runs to 12 residues. V shed 1 base and J shed 3 bases, with 4 bases lying between them. Germline V gene sequence: CDR1 LGHDT, CDR2 YNNKEL (reference sequence). The CDR3 here is CASSQAYYEQYF. The DNA for the CDR3 is TGTGCCAGCAGCCAAGCCTACTACGAGCAGTACTTC.

The V and J genes are TRBV23-1 and TRBJ2-1, with D maybe TRBD1 (6 bases). TRBV23-1 is classed as an ORF, of uncertain function. CDR3 length: 12 residues. The V end lost 3 bases, the J end lost 6 bases, and 6 bases lay between the germline ends. The CDR3 reads CASSHRGNEQFF. In DNA form, the CDR3 reads TGCGCCAGCAGTCACAGGGGCAATGAGCAGTTCTTC.

A few counts support this clone. This chain uses TRBV24-1 with TRBJ2-1; 13 nucleotides align to TRBD2. The germline gives CDR1 KGHDR, CDR2 SFDVKD. J gave up 0 bases and V 4 bases, and 8 bases lay outside the gene matches. The CDR3 spans 19 residues. CDR3 protein: CATSDPRTSGGSSYNEQFF. The CDR3 DNA is TGTGCCACCAGTGACCCCCGGACTAGCGGGGGAAGCTCCTACAATGAGCAGTTCTTC.

This chain uses TRBV7-9 with TRBJ2-2; TRBD1 is a possible D gene (6 bases). Trimming took 1 base from V and 4 from J, leaving 16 bases between them. This CDR3 is built from 17 residues. Germline assignment: CDR1 SEHNR and CDR2 FQNEAQ (reference sequence). The CDR3 region is CASSLGAGALGTGELFF. CDR3 nucleotides: TGTGCCAGCAGCTTAGGGGCAGGGGCGCTTGGCACCGGGGAGCTGTTTTTT. The full variable domain, its missing parts supplied by reference TRBV7-9 and TRBJ2-2, is DTGVSQNPRHKITKRGQNVTFRCDPISEHNRLYWYRQTLGQGPEFLTYFQNEAQLEKSRLLSDRFSAERPKGSFSTLEIQRTEQGDSAMYLCASSLGAGALGTGELFFGEGSRLTVL.

This chain connects TRBV7-6 to TRBJ1-1; 8 bases line up with TRBD1. Trimming at V came to 0 bases and at J to 1 base, leaving 4 bases not matched to a gene. Per germline, CDR1 SGHVS and CDR2 FNYEAQ. The CDR3 runs to 16 residues. Written as DNA, the CDR3 is TGTGCCAGCAGCTTAGCGCTTGGGACAGGGAACACTGAAGCTTTCTTT. Amino acid sequence: CASSLALGTGNTEAFF.

The count of this clone is one. The chain has TRBV15 and TRBJ1-4; D is unclear. CDR3 size: 15 residues. With 4 bases removed from V and 0 bases from J, the gap between germline ends came to 9 bases. Germline CDR1 and CDR2: LNHNV and YYDKDF (reference sequence). CDR3 nucleotides: TGTGCCACCAGCATAGGGAGAGCAACTAATGAAAAACTGTTTTTT. Its translation is CATSIGRATNEKLFF.

The CDR3 nucleotides are TGTGCCAGCAGTTTTACAGGGTCGGAAACTGAAGCTTTCTTT. Translation: CASSFTGSETEAFF. The chain employs TRBV3-1 (or the pseudogene TRBV3-2) and TRBJ1-1; D is possibly TRBD1 (6 bases). The CDR3 is 14 amino acids. Looked up from germline, CDR1 is LGHDT and CDR2 is YNNKEL (reference sequence). Trimming took 6 bases from V and 5 from J, leaving 16 bases between them.

The chain carries TRBV7-2 and TRBJ1-3; D is unclear. The germline V gene encodes CDR1 SGHTA and CDR2 FQGNSA. V lost 1 base to trimming and J lost 4 bases, with 8 bases between them. The CDR3 extends over 14 amino acids. Here the CDR3 reads CASSLGTSGNTIYF. In DNA, the CDR3 is TGTGCCAGCAGCTTAGGGACTTCGGGAAACACCATATATTTT.

The chain employs TRBV19 and TRBJ1-5; possible D gene TRBD1, 5 bases. Trimming shortened V by 3 bases and J by 5 bases, and 11 bases separated the two germline ends. Germline loops: CDR1 LNHDA, CDR2 SQIVND (reference sequence). This CDR3 comprises 14 residues. The CDR3 bases are TGTGCCAGTAGTATCAAGGGGAAAGATCAGCCCCAGCATTTT. Protein product: CASSIKGKDQPQHF.

A single count supports this clone. This chain links TRBV10-1 with TRBJ1-3; D unclear. The CDR3 is 13 residues long. The V end lost 3 bases, the J end lost 2 bases, and 5 bases lay between the germline ends. CDR1 and CDR2 from the germline V gene are WNHNN and SYGVQD (reference sequence). Written as DNA, the CDR3 is TGCGCCAGCAGTGACCCTCCTGGAAACACCATATATTTT. The encoded protein is CASSDPPGNTIYF.

The chain has TRBV6-5 and TRBJ1-6, with D perhaps TRBD1 (5 bases). The CDR3 spans 15 residues. V lost 7 bases and J lost 9, with 19 bases in between. The germline V gene encodes CDR1 MNHEY and CDR2 SVGAGI. CDR3 sequence reads: CASKAGRLSVSPLHF. Written as DNA, the CDR3 is TGTGCCAGCAAGGCGGGGCGTTTGTCGGTTTCACCCCTCCACTTT.

The chain joins TRBV5-1 to TRBJ1-1, with 10 positions matching TRBD1. The CDR3 runs to 17 residues. CDR1 SGHRS and CDR2 YFSETQ come from the germline V gene. The ends lost 5 bases at V and 0 bases at J; junction bases unmatched: 10. CDR3 DNA sequence: TGCGCCAGCAGACCAGGGACAGGGGCCCCTATGAACACTGAAGCTTTCTTT. Its protein product is CASRPGTGAPMNTEAFF.

The rearrangement joins TRBV25-1 to TRBJ1-3; D ambiguous. V lost 7 bases, J lost 2 bases, and 12 bases lay in between. The CDR3 runs to 14 residues. CDR1 and CDR2 from the germline V gene are MGHDK and SYGVNS. In nucleotides, the CDR3 is TGTGCCAGCACCTCACTAGGCGCTGGAAACACCATATATTTT. Protein: CASTSLGAGNTIYF.

This clone appeared once. The CDR3 nucleotides read TGTGCCAGCAGCTTGTCTAGCGGGAGATACAATGAGCAGTTCTTC. It codes for CASSLSSGRYNEQFF. The genes are TRBV11-3 and TRBJ2-1, with 10 bases fitting TRBD2. V trimming: 3 bases; J trimming: 4 bases; junction bases outside the gene matches: 3. In germline, CDR1 is SGHNT, CDR2 YENEEA. The CDR3 loop spans 15 amino acids.

The V call is TRBV7-3, the J call TRBJ2-1; 8 bases match TRBD2. The CDR3 is 14 residues long. J was trimmed by 8 bases and V by 5 bases; bases with no gene match: 8. Germline CDR1 SGHTA, CDR2 FQGTGA. CDR3 protein: CASSLWGLDDEQFF. CDR3 nucleotide sequence: TGTGCCAGCAGCCTTTGGGGACTAGACGATGAGCAGTTCTTC.

The CDR3 DNA sequence: TGTGCCAGCAGCCAGGGGGCTGAGGGGAGCTACACCTTC. This gives the protein CASSQGAEGSYTF. The chain recombines TRBV7-9 with TRBJ1-2, with TRBD1 matching 8 bases. This CDR3 spans 13 amino acids. The germline CDR1 and CDR2 sequences are SEHNR and FQNEAQ (reference sequence). Trimming at V came to 5 bases and at J to 9 bases, leaving 8 bases not matched to a gene.

The chain carries TRBV2 and TRBJ1-5; D ambiguous. CDR3 length: 14 residues. Germline assignment: CDR1 SNHLY and CDR2 FYNNEI. Trimming left V 4 bases short and J 5 bases short, with 12 bases between. The CDR3 sequence: CASSALTTDQPQHF. CDR3 nucleotides: TGTGCCAGCAGTGCGTTAACGACTGATCAGCCCCAGCATTTT.

The J gene is TRBJ1-4, the V gene TRBV25-1; 12 bases line up with TRBD1. Germline CDR1 is MGHDK and CDR2 is SYGVNS. Trimming removed 2 bases from V and 3 bases from J; junction bases left unmatched: 4. The CDR3 has 17 amino acids. Written as DNA, the CDR3 is TGTGCCAGCAGTGAAAGGGGGACAGGGGGCGCTAATGAAAAACTGTTTTTT. Amino acids: CASSERGTGGANEKLFF.

This rearrangement joins TRBV15 to TRBJ1-5; TRBD1 matches 7 bases. The CDR3 length is 16 residues. Losses at the gene ends were 3 bases for V and 0 bases for J; bases not matched to a gene: 5. Per the germline V gene, CDR1 is LNHNV and CDR2 is YYDKDF (reference sequence). The CDR3 DNA reads TGTGCCACCAGCAGGGGACAGTTCTATAGCAATCAGCCCCAGCATTTT. Its protein is CATSRGQFYSNQPQHF.

The chain recombines TRBV7-6 with TRBJ1-6, with unresolved D. V lost 5 bases and J lost 7, with 12 bases in between. The CDR3 covers 14 residues. Germline V gene sequence: CDR1 SGHVS, CDR2 FNYEAQ. CDR3 sequence reads: CASSPGPGNSPLHF. The CDR3 DNA sequence: TGTGCCAGCAGCCCCGGGCCGGGGAATTCACCCCTCCACTTT.

This clone was picked up a small number of times. The chain carries TRBV9 and TRBJ2-7; the match to TRBD2 covers 14 bases. Germline V lookup: CDR1 SGDLS, CDR2 YYNGEE. With 0 bases clipped from V and 6 bases from J, the junction kept 2 bases outside the gene matches. The CDR3 runs 15 residues. The DNA of the CDR3 is TGTGCCAGCAGCGTAGGTGGACTAGCGGGAGGCGAGCAGTACTTC. This encodes CASSVGGLAGGEQYF.

The sample holds a few counts of this clone. The gene calls are TRBV10-3 and TRBJ1-1; D unclear. Deletions cut 0 bases from V and 1 base from J, with 6 bases between. Germline lookup yields CDR1 ENHRY and CDR2 SYGVKD. This CDR3 is built from 14 residues. The CDR3 DNA is TGTGCCATCAGTGAGTCGTCCGGGAACACTGAAGCTTTCTTT. Encoded protein: CAISESSGNTEAFF.

This clone has a single count. The rearrangement links TRBV19 to TRBJ2-4, with 7 nucleotides matching TRBD1. The CDR3 is 19 amino acids. Germline V gene sequence: CDR1 LNHDA, CDR2 SQIVND (reference sequence). V was clipped by 2 bases and J by 0 bases; unmatched bases: 13. This chain's CDR3 is CASSITGQAAFLAKNIQYF. The CDR3 coding sequence is TGTGCCAGTAGTATAACTGGACAGGCGGCTTTCCTAGCCAAAAACATTCAGTACTTC.

This clone came up once. The chain couples TRBV7-9 to TRBJ2-7; 8 positions match TRBD1. V lost 5 bases, J lost 5 bases, and 17 bases stayed unmatched. Germline V CDR1 and CDR2: SEHNR, FQNEAQ (reference sequence). This CDR3 is 17 amino acids long. This CDR3 is CASSTPRGAGGRNEQYF. CDR3 DNA: TGTGCCAGCAGCACCCCCCGCGGCGCAGGGGGCAGGAACGAGCAGTACTTC. Using reference TRBV7-9 and TRBJ2-7 for the parts outside the CDR3, the full variable domain is DTGVSQNPRHKITKRGQNVTFRCDPISEHNRLYWYRQTLGQGPEFLTYFQNEAQLEKSRLLSDRFSAERPKGSFSTLEIQRTEQGDSAMYLCASSTPRGAGGRNEQYFGPGTRLTVT.